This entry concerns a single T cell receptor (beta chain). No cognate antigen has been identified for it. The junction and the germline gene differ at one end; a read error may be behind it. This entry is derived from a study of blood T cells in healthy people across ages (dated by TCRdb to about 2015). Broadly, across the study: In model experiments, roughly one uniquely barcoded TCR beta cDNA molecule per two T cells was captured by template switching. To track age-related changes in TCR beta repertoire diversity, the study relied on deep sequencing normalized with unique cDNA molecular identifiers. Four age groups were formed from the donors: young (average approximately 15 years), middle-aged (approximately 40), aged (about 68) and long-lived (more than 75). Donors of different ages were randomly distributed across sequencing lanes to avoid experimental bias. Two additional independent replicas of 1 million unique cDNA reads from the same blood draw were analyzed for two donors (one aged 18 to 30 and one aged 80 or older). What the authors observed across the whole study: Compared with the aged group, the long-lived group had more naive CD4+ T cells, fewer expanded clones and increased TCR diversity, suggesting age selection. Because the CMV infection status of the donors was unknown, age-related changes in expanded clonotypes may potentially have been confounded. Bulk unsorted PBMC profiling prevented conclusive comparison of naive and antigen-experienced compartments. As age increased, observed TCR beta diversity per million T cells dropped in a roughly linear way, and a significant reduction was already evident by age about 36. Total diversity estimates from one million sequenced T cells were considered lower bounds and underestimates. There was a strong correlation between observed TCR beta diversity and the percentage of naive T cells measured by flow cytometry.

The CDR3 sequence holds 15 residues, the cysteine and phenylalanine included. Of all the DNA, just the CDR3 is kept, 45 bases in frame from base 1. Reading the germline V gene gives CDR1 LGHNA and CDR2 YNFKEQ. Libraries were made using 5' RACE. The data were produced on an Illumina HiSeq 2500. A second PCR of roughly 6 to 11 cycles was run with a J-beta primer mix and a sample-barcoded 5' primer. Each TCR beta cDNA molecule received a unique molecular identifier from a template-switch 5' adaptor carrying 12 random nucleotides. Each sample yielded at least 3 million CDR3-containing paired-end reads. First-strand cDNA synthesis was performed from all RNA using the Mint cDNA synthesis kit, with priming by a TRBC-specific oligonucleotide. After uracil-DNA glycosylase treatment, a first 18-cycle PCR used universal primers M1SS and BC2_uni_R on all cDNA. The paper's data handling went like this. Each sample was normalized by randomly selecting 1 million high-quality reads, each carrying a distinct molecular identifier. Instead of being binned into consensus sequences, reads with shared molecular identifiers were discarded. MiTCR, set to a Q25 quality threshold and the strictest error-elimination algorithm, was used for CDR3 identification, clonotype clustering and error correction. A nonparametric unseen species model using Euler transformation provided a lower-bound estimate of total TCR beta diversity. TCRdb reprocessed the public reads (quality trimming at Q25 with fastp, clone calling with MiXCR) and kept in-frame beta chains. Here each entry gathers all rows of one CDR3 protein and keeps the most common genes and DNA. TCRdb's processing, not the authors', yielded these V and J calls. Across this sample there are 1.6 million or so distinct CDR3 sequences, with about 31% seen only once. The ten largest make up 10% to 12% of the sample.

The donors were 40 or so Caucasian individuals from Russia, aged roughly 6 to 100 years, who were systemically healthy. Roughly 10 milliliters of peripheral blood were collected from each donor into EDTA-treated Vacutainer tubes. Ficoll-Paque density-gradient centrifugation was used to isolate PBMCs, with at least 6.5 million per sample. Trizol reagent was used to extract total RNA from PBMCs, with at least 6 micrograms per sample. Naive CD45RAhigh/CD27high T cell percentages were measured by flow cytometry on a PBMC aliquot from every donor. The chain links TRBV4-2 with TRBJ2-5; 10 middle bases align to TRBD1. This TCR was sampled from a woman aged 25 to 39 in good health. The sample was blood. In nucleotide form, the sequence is TGTGCCAGCAGCCAAGGGGACAGGGGTGTCGAGACCCTGTACTTC. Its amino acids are CASSQGDRGVETLYF.